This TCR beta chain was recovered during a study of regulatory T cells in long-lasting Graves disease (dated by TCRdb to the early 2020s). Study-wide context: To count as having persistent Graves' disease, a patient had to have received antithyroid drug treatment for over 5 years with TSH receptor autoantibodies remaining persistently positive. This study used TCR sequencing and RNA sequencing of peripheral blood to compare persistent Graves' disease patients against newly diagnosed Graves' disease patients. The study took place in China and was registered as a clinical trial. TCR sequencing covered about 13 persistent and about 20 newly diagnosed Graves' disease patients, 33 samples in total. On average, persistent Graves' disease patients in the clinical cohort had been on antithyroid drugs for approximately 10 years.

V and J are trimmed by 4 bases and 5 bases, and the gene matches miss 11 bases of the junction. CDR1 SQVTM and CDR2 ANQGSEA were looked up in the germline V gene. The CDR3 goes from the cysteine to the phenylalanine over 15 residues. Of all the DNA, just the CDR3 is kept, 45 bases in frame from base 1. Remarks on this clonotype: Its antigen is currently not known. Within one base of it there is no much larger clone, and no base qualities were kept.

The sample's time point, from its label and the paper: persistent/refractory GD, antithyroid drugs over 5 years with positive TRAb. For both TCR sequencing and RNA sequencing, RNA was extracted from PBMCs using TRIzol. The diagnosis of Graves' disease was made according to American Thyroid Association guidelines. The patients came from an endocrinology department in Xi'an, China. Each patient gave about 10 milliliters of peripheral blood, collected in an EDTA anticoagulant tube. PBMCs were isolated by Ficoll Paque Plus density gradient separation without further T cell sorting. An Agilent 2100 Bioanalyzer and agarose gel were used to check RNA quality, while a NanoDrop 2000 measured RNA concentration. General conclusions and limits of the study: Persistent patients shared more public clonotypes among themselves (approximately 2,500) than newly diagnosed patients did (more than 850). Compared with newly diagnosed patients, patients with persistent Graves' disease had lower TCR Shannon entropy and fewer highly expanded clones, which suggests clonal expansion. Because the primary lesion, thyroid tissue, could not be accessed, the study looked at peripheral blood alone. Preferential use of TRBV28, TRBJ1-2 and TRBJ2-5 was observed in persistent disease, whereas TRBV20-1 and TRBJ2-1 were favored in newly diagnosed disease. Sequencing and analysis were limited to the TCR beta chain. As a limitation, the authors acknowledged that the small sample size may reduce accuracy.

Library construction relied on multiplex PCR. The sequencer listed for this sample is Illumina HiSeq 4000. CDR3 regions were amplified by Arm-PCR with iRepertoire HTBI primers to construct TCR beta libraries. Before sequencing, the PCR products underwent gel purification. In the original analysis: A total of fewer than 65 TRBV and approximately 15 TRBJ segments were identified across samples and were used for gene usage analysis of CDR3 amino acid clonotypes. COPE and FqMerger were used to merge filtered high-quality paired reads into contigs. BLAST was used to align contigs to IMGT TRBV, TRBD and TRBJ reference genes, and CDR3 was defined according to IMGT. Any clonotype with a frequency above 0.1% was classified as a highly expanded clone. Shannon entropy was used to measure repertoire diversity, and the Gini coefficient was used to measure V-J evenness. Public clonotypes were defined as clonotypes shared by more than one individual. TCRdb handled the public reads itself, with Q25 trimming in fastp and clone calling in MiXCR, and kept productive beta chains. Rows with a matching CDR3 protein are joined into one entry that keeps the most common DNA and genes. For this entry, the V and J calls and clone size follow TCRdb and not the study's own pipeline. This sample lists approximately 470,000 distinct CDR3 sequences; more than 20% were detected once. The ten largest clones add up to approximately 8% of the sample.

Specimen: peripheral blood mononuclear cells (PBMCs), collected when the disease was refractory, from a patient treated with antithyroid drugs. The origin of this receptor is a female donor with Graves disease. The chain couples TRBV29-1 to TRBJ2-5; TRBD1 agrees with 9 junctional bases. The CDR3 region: CSVANHRGPLETQYF. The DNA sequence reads TGCAGCGTTGCCAACCACAGGGGGCCGTTGGAGACCCAGTACTTC. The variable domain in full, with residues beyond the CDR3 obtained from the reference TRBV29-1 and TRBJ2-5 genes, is SAVISQKPSRDICQRGTSLTIQCQVDSQVTMMFWYRQQPGQSLTLIATANQGSEATYESGFVIDKFPISRPNLTFSTLTVSNMSPEDSSIYLCSVANHRGPLETQYFGPGTRLLVL.